Below are 12 T cell receptor beta chains sequenced from a single sample in a study of blood T cell repertoires in COVID-19 (dated by TCRdb to 2019 to 2021). The library was obtained by the immunoSEQ multiplex PCR assay. The clones in this table, taken by TCRdb from immuneACCESS, are in-frame only. Not every clone is retained; where verified, under half of the shortfall comes from an unresolved V gene, and the cause of the rest is unknown. For this sample there are 100,000 to 150,000 clones; 80% to 90% appear just once. The biggest ten clones account for around 4.5% of the sample. Sequencing input: peripheral blood. The source of these receptors is a man in his sixties with COVID-19, enrolled during active disease.

The rearrangement uses TRBV29-1 and TRBJ2-1, with 10 bases that match TRBD2. The CDR3 consists of 16 residues. The germline gives CDR1 SQVTM, CDR2 ANQGSEA. The junction had 10 bases not matched to a gene; V was cut back by 1 base and J by 7 bases. CDR3 nucleotides: TGCAGCGTTGAAGGGGGTAGCGGGGGGTCCTCGAATGAGCAGTTCTTC. Protein product: CSVEGGSGGSSNEQFF.

This clone was detected only once. The chain is built from TRBV20-1 and TRBJ2-7; D possibly corresponds to TRBD1 (5 bases). The length of the CDR3 is 11 residues. The germline V gene encodes CDR1 DFQATT and CDR2 SNEGSKA (reference sequence). The V and J ends lost 6 bases and 5 bases respectively, with 11 bases between them. The CDR3 nucleotides read TGCAGTGCGAGAACAGGCGACGAGCAGTACTTC. Its translation is CSARTGDEQYF.

J is TRBJ1-5 and V is TRBV6-5; 8 nucleotides line up with TRBD1. CDR3 length: 15 residues. Germline assignment: CDR1 MNHEY and CDR2 SVGAGI. The V gene end was trimmed by 6 bases and the J gene end by 5 bases; junction bases not matched to a gene: 9. CDR3 nucleotide sequence: TGTGCCAGCAGACCATTAGGGACAGGAGATCAGCCCCAGCATTTT. It is translated as CASRPLGTGDQPQHF.

This chain links TRBV25-1 with TRBJ1-2; no clear D. Germline V CDR1 and CDR2: MGHDK, SYGVNS. The V and J ends lost 6 bases and 4 bases respectively, with 15 bases between them. This CDR3 region has 14 residues. As DNA, the CDR3 is TGTGCCAGCAGCGCCCGCGGGTCCCCCTATGGCTACACCTTC. Translated: CASSARGSPYGYTF.

This chain uses TRBV30 with TRBJ1-1, with D unclear. Germline values: CDR1 GTSNPN, CDR2 SVGIG (reference sequence). V was shortened by 0 bases and J by 10 bases, with 18 bases between the two germline ends. This CDR3 comprises 14 residues. The CDR3 is CAWSVSSPGGGAFF. The DNA of the CDR3 is TGTGCCTGGAGTGTATCTTCCCCGGGAGGTGGAGCTTTCTTT.

This clone was counted between two and nine times. The sample has other DNA sequences that encode this CDR3 too. The CDR3 reads CSVETGGYTF. CDR3 bases: TGCAGCGTTGAAACAGGGGGCTACACCTTC. The rearrangement joins TRBV29-1 to TRBJ1-2; D may be TRBD1 (6 bases). Germline-derived CDR1 and CDR2 are SQVTM and ANQGSEA. Trimming took 2 bases from V and 8 from J, leaving 6 bases between them. CDR3 size: 10 residues.

The J gene is TRBJ1-2, the V gene TRBV29-1; 9 nucleotides match TRBD1. This CDR3 has 12 amino acids. V gave up 3 bases and J gave up 8 bases; unmatched junction bases: 4. Looked up from germline, CDR1 is SQVTM and CDR2 is ANQGSEA. The CDR3 bases are TGCAGCGTTGACGGGACAGGGAGAGGCTACACCTTC. It specifies CSVDGTGRGYTF.

The gene calls are TRBV21-1 and TRBJ1-5. TRBV21-1 is given as a pseudogene. CDR3 length: 16 amino acids. CDR3: CASSKDLQGGHQPQHF. For the CDR3, the DNA is TGTGCCAGCAGCAAAGATCTCCAGGGAGGCCATCAGCCCCAGCATTTT.

The chain links TRBV6-5 to TRBJ2-7, with a tentative D call TRBD1 (6 bases). Trimming removed 7 bases from V and 5 bases from J, with 15 bases in between. In germline, CDR1 is MNHEY, CDR2 SVGAGI. The CDR3 spans 13 residues. CDR3 DNA sequence: TGTGCCAGCATCAGAGGGAACAGGGACGAGCAGTACTTC. Its translation is CASIRGNRDEQYF.

The rearrangement joins TRBV27 to TRBJ1-4, with 7 nucleotides matching TRBD1. V shed 6 bases, J shed 8 bases, and the junction held 9 bases outside the gene matches. Germline assignment: CDR1 MNHEY and CDR2 SMNVEV (reference sequence). The CDR3 runs 14 residues. Written as DNA, the CDR3 is TGTGCCAGCAGACCAGGGGGGTTTGGAGAAAAACTGTTTTTT. Its translation: CASRPGGFGEKLFF.

V gene TRBV6-5 combines with J gene TRBJ1-2; the D gene is possibly TRBD1 (6 bases). The germline V gene encodes CDR1 MNHEY and CDR2 SVGAGI. The CDR3 runs 11 residues. The ends were cut back, 10 bases at V and 7 bases at J, with 13 bases in the middle. CDR3 sequence reads: CAIRGGGGYTF. The CDR3 DNA reads TGTGCCATTAGGGGGGGTGGTGGCTACACCTTC.

This sequence joins TRBV5-1 and TRBJ1-1, with D perhaps TRBD1 (6 bases). Germline-derived CDR1 and CDR2 are SGHRS and YFSETQ. The CDR3 has 15 amino acids. Trimming removed 4 bases at V and 2 bases at J, with 15 bases between. The DNA of the CDR3 is TGCGCCAGCAGCCCGACCGGGACACTCAACACTGAAGCTTTCTTT. Translation: CASSPTGTLNTEAFF.